A selection of T cell receptor beta chains follows, all from one sample in a study of shared clonotypes between healthy human individuals. Sequencing was performed with immunoSEQ multiplex PCR; in TCRdb, only in-frame clones are kept and a portion is missing. The table lists a few million clones, more than 80% of them singletons. The specimen sequenced was naive CD4+ T cells sorted from blood. These receptors were obtained from a man younger than 30 in good health. Each CDR3 is given with its conserved first and last residue. D genes are given only for firm matches. Size tells how often a clone was seen (once, few, many) or the class of an expanded clone, and some rows leave it out.

clone_size	v_call	j_call	d_call	cdr3_nt	cdr3_aa
.	TRBV7-2	TRBJ2-7	.	TGTGCCAGCAGCCTCCCCTTCGGCTATTCAATATACGAGCAGTACTTC	CASSLPFGYSIYEQYF
.	TRBV28	TRBJ2-3	.	TGTGCCAGCTTACGTAGGCCAGATACGCAGTATTTT	CASLRRPDTQYF
.	TRBV28	TRBJ1-3	.	TGTGCCAGCAGTGTGCAGCCCACAACTGGAAACACCATATATTTT	CASSVQPTTGNTIYF
.	TRBV4-1	TRBJ2-3	.	TGCGCCAGCAGCCACCCAATAAAAAGAGATACGCAGTATTTT	CASSHPIKRDTQYF
.	TRBV29-1	TRBJ2-1	TRBD2	TGCAGCGTTGAAGATACCGGACTAGCGGCCAATGAGCAGTTCTTC	CSVEDTGLAANEQFF
.	TRBV14	TRBJ2-5	.	TGTGCCAGCAGCAAGATTGGGAAACTGGGCGGTGGTGCGGAGACCCAGTACTTC	CASSKIGKLGGGAETQYF
.	TRBV5-1	TRBJ2-1	.	TGCGCCAGCAGCTTCGGGAACAATGAGCAGTTCTTC	CASSFGNNEQFF
.	TRBV7-9	TRBJ2-4	.	TGTGCCAGCAGCTTAGAAGAGACAATGAAGTACTTC	CASSLEETMKYF
.	TRBV30	TRBJ1-6	TRBD1	TGTGCCTGGAAGAAAGGCGTTCGGGGACAGGGGTCACCCCTCCACTTT	CAWKKGVRGQGSPLHF
few	TRBV18	TRBJ2-4	.	TGTGCCAGCTCACCAGTATCCCTAGCCAAAAACATTCAGTACTTC	CASSPVSLAKNIQYF